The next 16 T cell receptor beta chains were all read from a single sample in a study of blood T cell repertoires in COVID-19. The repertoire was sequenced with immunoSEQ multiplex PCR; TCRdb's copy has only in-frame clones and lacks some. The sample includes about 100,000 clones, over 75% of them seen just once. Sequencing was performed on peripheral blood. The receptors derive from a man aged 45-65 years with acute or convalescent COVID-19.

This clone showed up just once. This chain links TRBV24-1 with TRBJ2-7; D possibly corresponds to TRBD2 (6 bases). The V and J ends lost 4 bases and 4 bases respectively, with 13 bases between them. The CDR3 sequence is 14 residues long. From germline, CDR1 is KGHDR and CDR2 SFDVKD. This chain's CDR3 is CATSDKGLEYEQYF. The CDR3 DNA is TGTGCCACCAGTGACAAGGGACTTGAGTACGAGCAGTACTTC.

The CDR3 nucleotides are TGTGCCAGCAGCTTGAAGGCGGGAGCCGATACGCAGTATTTT. It yields the protein CASSLKAGADTQYF. This chain joins TRBV5-4 and TRBJ2-3; 7 positions agree with TRBD2. The CDR3 has 14 residues. The V segment lost 1 base and the J segment 6 bases; nucleotides outside the gene matches: 5. Germline V gene sequence: CDR1 SGHNT, CDR2 YYREEE (reference sequence).

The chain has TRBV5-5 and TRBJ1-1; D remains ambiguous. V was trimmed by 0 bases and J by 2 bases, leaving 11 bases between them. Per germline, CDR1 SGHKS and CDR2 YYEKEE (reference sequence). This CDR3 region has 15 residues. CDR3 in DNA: TGTGCCAGCAGCTTGGTTTTTGAGCTTAACACTGAAGCTTTCTTT. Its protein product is CASSLVFELNTEAFF.

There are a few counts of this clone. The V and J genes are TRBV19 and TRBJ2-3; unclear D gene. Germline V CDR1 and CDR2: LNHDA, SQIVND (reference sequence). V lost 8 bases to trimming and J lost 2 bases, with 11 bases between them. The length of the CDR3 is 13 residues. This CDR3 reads CASGPAATDTQYF. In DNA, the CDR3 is TGTGCCAGTGGGCCCGCAGCCACAGATACGCAGTATTTT. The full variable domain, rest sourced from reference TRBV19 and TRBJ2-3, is DGGITQSPKYLFRKEGQNVTLSCEQNLNHDAMYWYRQDPGQGLRLIYYSQIVNDFQKGDIAEGYSVSREKKESFPLTVTSAQKNPTAFYLCASGPAATDTQYFGPGTRLTVL.

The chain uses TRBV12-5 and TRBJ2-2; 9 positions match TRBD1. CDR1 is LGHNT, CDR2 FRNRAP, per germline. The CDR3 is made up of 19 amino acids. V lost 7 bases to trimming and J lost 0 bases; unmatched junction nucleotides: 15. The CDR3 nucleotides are TGTGCTAGTGCCCCCCTCTCCTGGGGACAGGGTACGAACACCGGGGAGCTGTTTTTT. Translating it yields CASAPLSWGQGTNTGELFF.

The CDR3 loop reads CASSIRWGGNTEAFF. For the CDR3, the DNA is TGTGCCAGTAGTATTAGGTGGGGGGGGAACACTGAAGCTTTCTTT. The chain combines TRBV19 with TRBJ1-1; D is possibly TRBD1 (5 bases). Germline CDR1 reads LNHDA; CDR2 reads SQIVND (reference sequence). CDR3 length equals 15 residues. Trimming shortened V by 3 bases and J by 1 base, and 12 bases separated the two germline ends.

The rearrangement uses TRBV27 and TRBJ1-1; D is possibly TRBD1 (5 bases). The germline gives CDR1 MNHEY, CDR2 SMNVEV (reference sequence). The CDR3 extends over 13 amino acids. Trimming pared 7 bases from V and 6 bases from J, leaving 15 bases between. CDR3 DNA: TGTGCCAGCAAGGCCGGGGGGGGACCTGAAGCTTTCTTT. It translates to CASKAGGGPEAFF.

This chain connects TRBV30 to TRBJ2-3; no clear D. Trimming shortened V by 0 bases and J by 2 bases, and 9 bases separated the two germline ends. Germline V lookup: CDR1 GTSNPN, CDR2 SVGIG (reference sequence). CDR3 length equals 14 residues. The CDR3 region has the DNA TGTGCCTGGAGTGTAGAAGCCTCCACAGATACGCAGTATTTT. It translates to CAWSVEASTDTQYF.

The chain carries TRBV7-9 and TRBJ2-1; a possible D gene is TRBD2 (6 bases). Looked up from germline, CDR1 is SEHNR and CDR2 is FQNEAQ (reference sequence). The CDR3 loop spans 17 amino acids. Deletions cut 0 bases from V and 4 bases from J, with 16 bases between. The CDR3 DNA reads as TGTGCCAGCAGCTTAGCTTGGTCTAGCGACTTGTACAATGAGCAGTTCTTC. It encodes CASSLAWSSDLYNEQFF. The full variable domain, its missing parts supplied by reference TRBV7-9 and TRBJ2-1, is DTGVSQNPRHKITKRGQNVTFRCDPISEHNRLYWYRQTLGQGPEFLTYFQNEAQLEKSRLLSDRFSAERPKGSFSTLEIQRTEQGDSAMYLCASSLAWSSDLYNEQFFGPGTRLTVL.

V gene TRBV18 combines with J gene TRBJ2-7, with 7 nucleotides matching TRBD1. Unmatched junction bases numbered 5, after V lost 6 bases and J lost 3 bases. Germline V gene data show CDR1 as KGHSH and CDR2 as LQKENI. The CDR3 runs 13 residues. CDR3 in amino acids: CASSSTGIYEQYF. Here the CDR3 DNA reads TGTGCCAGCTCCTCGACAGGGATCTACGAGCAGTACTTC.

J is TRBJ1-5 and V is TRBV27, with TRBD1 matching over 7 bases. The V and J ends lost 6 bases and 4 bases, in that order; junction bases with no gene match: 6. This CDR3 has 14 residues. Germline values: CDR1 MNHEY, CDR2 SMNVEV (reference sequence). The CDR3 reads CASSPGTVNQPQHF. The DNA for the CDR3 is TGTGCCAGCAGCCCCGGGACAGTTAATCAGCCCCAGCATTTT.

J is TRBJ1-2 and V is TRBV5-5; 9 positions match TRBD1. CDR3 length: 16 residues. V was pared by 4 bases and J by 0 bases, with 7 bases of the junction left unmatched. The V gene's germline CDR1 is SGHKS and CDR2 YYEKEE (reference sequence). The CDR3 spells CASSDLRDRANYGYTF. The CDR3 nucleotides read TGTGCCAGCAGCGACCTCAGGGACAGGGCTAACTATGGCTACACCTTC.

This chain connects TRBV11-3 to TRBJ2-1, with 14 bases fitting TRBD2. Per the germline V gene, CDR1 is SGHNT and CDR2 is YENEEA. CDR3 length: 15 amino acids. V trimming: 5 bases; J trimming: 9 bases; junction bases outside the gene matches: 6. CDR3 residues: CASSPTGTSGSEQFF. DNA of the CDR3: TGTGCCAGCAGCCCAACGGGGACTAGCGGGAGTGAGCAGTTCTTC.

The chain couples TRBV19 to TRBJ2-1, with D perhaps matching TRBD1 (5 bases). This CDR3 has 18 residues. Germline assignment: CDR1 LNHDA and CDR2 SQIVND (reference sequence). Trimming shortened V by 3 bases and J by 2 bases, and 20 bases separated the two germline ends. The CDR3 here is CASSMKWGSVSTYNEQFF. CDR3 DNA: TGTGCCAGTAGTATGAAATGGGGCAGCGTCTCCACCTACAATGAGCAGTTCTTC.

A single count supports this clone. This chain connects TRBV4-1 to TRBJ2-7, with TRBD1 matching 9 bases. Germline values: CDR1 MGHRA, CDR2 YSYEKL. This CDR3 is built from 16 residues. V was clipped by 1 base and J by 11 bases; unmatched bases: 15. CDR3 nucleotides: TGCGCCAGCAGCCAAGGAGTGTATAGGGAGGGGACAGGGAAGTACTTC. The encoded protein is CASSQGVYREGTGKYF.

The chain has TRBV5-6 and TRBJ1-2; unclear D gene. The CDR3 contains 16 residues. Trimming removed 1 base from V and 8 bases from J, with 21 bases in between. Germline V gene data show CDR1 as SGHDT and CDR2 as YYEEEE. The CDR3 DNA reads TGTGCCAGCAGCTTGTCGGCGGAGGCCCAGGTGTGGGGCTACACCTTC. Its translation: CASSLSAEAQVWGYTF.